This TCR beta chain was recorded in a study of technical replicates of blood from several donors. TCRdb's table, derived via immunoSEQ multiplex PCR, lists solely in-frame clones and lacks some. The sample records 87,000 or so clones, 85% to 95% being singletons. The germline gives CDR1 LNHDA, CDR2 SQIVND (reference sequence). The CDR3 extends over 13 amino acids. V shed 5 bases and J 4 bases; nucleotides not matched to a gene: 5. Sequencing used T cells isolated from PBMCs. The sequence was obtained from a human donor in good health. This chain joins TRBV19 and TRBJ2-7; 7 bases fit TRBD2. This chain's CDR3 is CASSRDYFYEQYF. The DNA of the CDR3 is TGTGCCAGTAGTCGGGACTACTTTTACGAGCAGTACTTC.